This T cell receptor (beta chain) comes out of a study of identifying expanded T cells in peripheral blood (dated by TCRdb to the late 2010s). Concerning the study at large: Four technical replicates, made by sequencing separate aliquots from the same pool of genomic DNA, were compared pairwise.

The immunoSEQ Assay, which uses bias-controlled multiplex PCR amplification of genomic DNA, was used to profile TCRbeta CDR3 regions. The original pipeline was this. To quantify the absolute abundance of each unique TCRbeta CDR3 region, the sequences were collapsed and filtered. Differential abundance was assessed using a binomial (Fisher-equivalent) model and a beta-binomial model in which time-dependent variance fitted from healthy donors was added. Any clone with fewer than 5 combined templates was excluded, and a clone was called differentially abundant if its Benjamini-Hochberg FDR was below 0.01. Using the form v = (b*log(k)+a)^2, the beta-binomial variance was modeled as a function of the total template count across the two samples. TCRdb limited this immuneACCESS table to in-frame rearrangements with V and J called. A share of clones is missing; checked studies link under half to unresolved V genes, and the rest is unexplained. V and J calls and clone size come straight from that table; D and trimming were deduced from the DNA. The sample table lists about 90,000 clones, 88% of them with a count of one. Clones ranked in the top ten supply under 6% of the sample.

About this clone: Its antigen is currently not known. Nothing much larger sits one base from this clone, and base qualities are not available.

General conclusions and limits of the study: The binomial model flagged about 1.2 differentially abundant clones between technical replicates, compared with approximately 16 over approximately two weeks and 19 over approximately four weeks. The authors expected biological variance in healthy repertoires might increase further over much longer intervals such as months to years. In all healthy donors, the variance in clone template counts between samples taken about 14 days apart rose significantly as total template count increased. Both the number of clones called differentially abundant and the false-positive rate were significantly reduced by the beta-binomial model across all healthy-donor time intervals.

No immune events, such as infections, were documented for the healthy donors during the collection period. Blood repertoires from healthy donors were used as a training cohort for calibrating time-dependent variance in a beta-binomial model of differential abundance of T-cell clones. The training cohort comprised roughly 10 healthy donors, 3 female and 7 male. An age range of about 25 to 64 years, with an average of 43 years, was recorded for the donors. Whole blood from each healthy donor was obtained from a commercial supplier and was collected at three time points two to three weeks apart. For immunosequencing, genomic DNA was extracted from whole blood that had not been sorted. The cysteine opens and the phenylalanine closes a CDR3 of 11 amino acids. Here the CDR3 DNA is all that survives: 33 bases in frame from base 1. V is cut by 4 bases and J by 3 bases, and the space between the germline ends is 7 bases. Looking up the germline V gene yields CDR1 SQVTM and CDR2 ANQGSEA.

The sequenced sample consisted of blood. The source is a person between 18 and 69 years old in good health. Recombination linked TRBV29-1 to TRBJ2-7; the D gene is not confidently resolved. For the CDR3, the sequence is CSVGEYYEQYF. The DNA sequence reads TGCAGCGTTGGGGAATACTACGAGCAGTACTTC.